Listed below are T cell receptor beta chains from one sample, sequenced in a study of cytomegalovirus exposure and HLA in healthy donors. Some clones are missing from TCRdb's copy, which holds only in-frame ones; the method was immunoSEQ multiplex PCR. The profile covers over 85,000 clones, with more than 65% appearing a single time and 6.2% taken by the ten largest. Sequencing input: PBMCs. The receptor set was obtained from a man aged 25 to 45 in good health and CMV-seropositive. Each CDR3 is given with its conserved first and last residue. A D gene is named only where the DNA matches it firmly. Clone size appears in some rows only: once, few, many, or a class for an expanded clone.

J gene | D gene | CDR3 length | V gene | clone size | CDR3 protein | CDR3 DNA
TRBJ2-7 | TRBD1 | 14 | TRBV5-1 | few | CASSGGQGIYEQYF | TGCGCCAGCAGCGGGGGACAGGGAATCTACGAGCAGTACTTC
TRBJ2-7 | TRBD1 | 15 | TRBV4-3 | NA | CASSQVQGVAYEQYF | TGCGCCAGCAGCCAAGTCCAGGGGGTAGCCTACGAGCAGTACTTC
TRBJ2-2 | NA | 16 | TRBV19 | NA | CASTTVREVNTGELFF | TGTGCCAGTACCACAGTCAGGGAGGTGAACACCGGGGAGCTGTTTTTT
TRBJ2-1 | NA | 13 | TRBV6-6 | few | CASSYSPPGEQFF | TGTGCCAGCAGTTACTCACCCCCCGGTGAGCAGTTCTTC
TRBJ1-5 | NA | 15 | TRBV5-1 | few | CASSLTGTKNQPQHF | TGCGCCAGCAGCTTAACCGGGACAAAGAATCAGCCCCAGCATTTT
TRBJ2-5 | NA | 14 | TRBV4-1 | NA | CASSQVAPGETQYF | TGCGCCAGCAGCCAAGTGGCGCCAGGGGAGACCCAGTACTTC
TRBJ2-7 | TRBD1 | 14 | TRBV5-1 | NA | CASSFRDRTYEQYF | TGCGCCAGCAGCTTCCGGGACAGAACATACGAGCAGTACTTC
TRBJ2-2 | TRBD2 | 17 | TRBV5-6 | NA | CASSSLTSFINTGELFF | TGTGCCAGCAGCTCACTGACTAGCTTTATTAACACCGGGGAGCTGTTTTTT
TRBJ2-7 | TRBD1 | 15 | TRBV4-1 | NA | CASSHPGQATYEQYF | TGCGCCAGCAGCCACCCGGGACAGGCGACTTACGAGCAGTACTTC
TRBJ1-3 | NA | 15 | TRBV25-1 | NA | CASSASVMQGNTIYF | TGTGCCAGCAGCGCCTCGGTGATGCAAGGAAACACCATATATTTT
TRBJ2-3 | TRBD2 | 18 | TRBV15 | NA | CATSRPSLAGYSTDTQYF | TGTGCCACCAGCAGGCCCTCTTTAGCGGGGTATAGCACAGATACGCAGTATTTT
TRBJ1-5 | NA | 14 | TRBV28 | NA | CASSFVSGHQPQHF | TGTGCCAGCAGTTTTGTGAGTGGGCATCAGCCCCAGCATTTT
TRBJ2-3 | NA | 13 | TRBV7-3 | NA | CASSRGVTDTQYF | TGTGCCAGCAGCCGAGGTGTCACAGATACGCAGTATTTT
TRBJ2-5 | NA | 13 | TRBV29-1 | NA | CSLSGGGGETQYF | TGCAGCCTCTCGGGGGGCGGTGGGGAGACCCAGTACTTC
TRBJ2-7 | TRBD1 | 14 | TRBV5-6 | NA | CASSFGTGAYEQYF | TGTGCCAGCAGCTTTGGGACAGGGGCCTACGAGCAGTACTTC
TRBJ2-2 | TRBD2 | 18 | TRBV7-2 | NA | CASSSPGRLAGGDRELFF | TGTGCCAGCAGCTCCCCTGGTAGGCTAGCGGGGGGGGACCGGGAGCTGTTTTTT
TRBJ2-1 | NA | 11 | TRBV20-1 | NA | CSATRGLEQFF | TGCAGTGCTACAAGAGGGCTAGAGCAGTTCTTC
TRBJ1-2 | NA | 13 | TRBV27 | NA | CASRRAGAQGYTF | TGTGCCAGCCGACGGGCGGGGGCGCAAGGCTACACCTTC
TRBJ1-2 | TRBD1 | 14 | TRBV6-5 | once | CASSYGDRVNGYTF | TGTGCCAGCAGTTACGGCGACAGGGTGAATGGCTACACCTTC
TRBJ2-7 | TRBD1 | 14 | TRBV5-1 | NA | CASSRDSGFYEQYF | TGCGCCAGCAGCCGGGACAGTGGCTTCTACGAGCAGTACTTC
TRBJ2-3 | TRBD1 | 15 | TRBV6-5 | NA | CASSLRQGRTDTQYF | TGTGCCAGCAGCCTCCGACAGGGTCGCACAGATACGCAGTATTTT
TRBJ1-3 | NA | 14 | TRBV6-5 | NA | CASARGNSGNTIYF | TGTGCCAGCGCACGGGGTAACTCTGGAAACACCATATATTTT
TRBJ2-1 | TRBD1 | 17 | TRBV5-6 | NA | CASSLEGGPVSYNEQFF | TGTGCCAGCAGCTTGGAAGGGGGCCCGGTCTCCTACAATGAGCAGTTCTTC
TRBJ1-4 | TRBD1 | 17 | TRBV7-9 | NA | CASSSPSGGKANEKLFF | TGTGCCAGCAGCTCTCCTTCAGGGGGAAAGGCTAATGAAAAACTGTTTTTT
TRBJ2-1 | NA | 16 | TRBV7-9 | once | CASSRWVDAGANEQFF | TGTGCCAGCAGCCGGTGGGTAGACGCAGGGGCCAATGAGCAGTTCTTC
TRBJ1-3 | NA | 15 | TRBV5-1 | NA | CASSLGHSSGNTIYF | TGCGCCAGCAGCTTGGGACACAGCTCTGGAAACACCATATATTTT
TRBJ1-2 | NA | 14 | TRBV5-1 | once | CASSPTGRGKGYTF | TGCGCCAGCAGCCCAACCGGGCGGGGGAAAGGCTACACCTTC
TRBJ1-3 | NA | 12 | TRBV5-4 | few | CASSLEQDTIYF | TGTGCCAGCAGCTTGGAGCAGGACACCATATATTTT
TRBJ2-1 | TRBD1 | 15 | TRBV19 | once | CASDMTGTGGNEQFF | TGTGCCAGCGACATGACCGGGACAGGGGGCAATGAGCAGTTCTTC
TRBJ2-3 | TRBD1 | 16 | TRBV4-1 | NA | CASSPIGTGVGDTQYF | TGCGCCAGCAGCCCCATTGGGACAGGGGTGGGAGATACGCAGTATTTT
TRBJ1-6 | NA | 14 | TRBV11-3 | NA | CASSLTGIGSPLHF | TGTGCCAGCAGCTTAACAGGGATAGGTTCACCCCTCCACTTT
TRBJ1-4 | TRBD1 | 14 | TRBV13 | NA | CASSKGGLNEKLFF | TGTGCCAGCAGCAAAGGGGGCTTGAATGAAAAACTGTTTTTT
TRBJ1-5 | TRBD1 | 15 | TRBV6-1 | NA | CASSPGQGSNQPQHF | TGTGCCAGCAGCCCAGGACAGGGAAGCAATCAGCCCCAGCATTTT
TRBJ2-2 | NA | 16 | TRBV7-2 | few | CASIQGPTGTAGELFF | TGTGCCAGCATCCAAGGCCCCACGGGTACCGCCGGGGAGCTGTTTTTT
TRBJ2-5 | TRBD1 | 14 | TRBV5-1 | NA | CASSPGTGVETQYF | TGCGCCAGCAGCCCCGGGACAGGGGTGGAGACCCAGTACTTC
TRBJ2-1 | NA | 16 | TRBV27 | NA | CASSLGGGGARNEQFF | TGTGCCAGCAGTTTGGGGGGTGGGGGGGCCCGGAATGAGCAGTTCTTC
TRBJ1-1 | NA | 14 | TRBV27 | NA | CASSSRRGSTEAFF | TGTGCCAGCAGTTCTAGACGGGGGAGCACTGAAGCTTTCTTT
TRBJ2-7 | NA | 12 | TRBV6-1 | NA | CASSGQPYEQYF | TGTGCCAGCAGTGGACAGCCCTACGAGCAGTACTTC
TRBJ1-6 | NA | 17 | TRBV15 | NA | CATSTKIGSSSNSPLHF | TGTGCCACCAGCACTAAAATAGGGAGTTCATCTAATTCACCCCTCCACTTT
TRBJ1-5 | NA | 14 | TRBV6-6 | NA | CSSSPGGAVQPQHF | TGTTCCAGCTCCCCTGGGGGCGCGGTGCAGCCCCAGCATTTT
TRBJ1-1 | NA | 12 | TRBV7-9 | once | CSSSFLAGEAFF | TGTTCCAGCAGCTTTTTGGCGGGAGAAGCTTTCTTT
TRBJ1-2 | TRBD1 | 12 | TRBV29-1 | NA | CSVPGQNYGYTF | TGCAGCGTTCCGGGACAGAACTATGGCTACACCTTC
TRBJ1-2 | NA | 14 | TRBV6-5 | NA | CASSRDIANYGYTF | TGTGCCAGCAGTCGGGACATAGCTAACTATGGCTACACCTTC
TRBJ2-1 | NA | 13 | TRBV19 | NA | CASSTTAYNEQFF | TGTGCCAGTAGTACGACAGCGTACAATGAGCAGTTCTTC
TRBJ1-4 | NA | 15 | TRBV4-2 | few | CASSQDIGTGEKLFF | TGTGCCAGCAGCCAAGATATCGGGACTGGCGAAAAACTGTTTTTT
TRBJ2-7 | NA | 14 | TRBV13 | once | CASRSCESSYEQYF | TGTGCCAGCAGGTCCTGTGAGAGCTCCTACGAGCAGTACTTC